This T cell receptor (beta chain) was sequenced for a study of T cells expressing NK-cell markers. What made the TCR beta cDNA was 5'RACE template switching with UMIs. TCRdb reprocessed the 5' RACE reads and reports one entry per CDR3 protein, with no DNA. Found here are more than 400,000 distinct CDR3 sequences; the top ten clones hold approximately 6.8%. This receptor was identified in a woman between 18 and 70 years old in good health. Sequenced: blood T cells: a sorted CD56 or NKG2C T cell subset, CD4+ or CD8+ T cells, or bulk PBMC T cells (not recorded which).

CDR3 amino acids: CASSLFGGGTDTQYF. The chain has TRBV27 and TRBJ2-3. Per germline, CDR1 MNHEY and CDR2 SMNVEV (reference sequence). The CDR3 runs 15 residues.